Presented here are 23 T cell receptor beta chains from one specimen sequenced in a study of PD-1 blockade in classical Hodgkin lymphoma. Specified time point: cycle 4 day 1 (C4D1), after more than 5 weeks of nivolumab. Each and every patient relapsed after autologous stem cell transplantation, and patients got differing brentuximab vedotin exposure. The method was immunoSEQ multiplex PCR; TCRdb's version includes in-frame clones alone and lacks a portion of them. The table records 80,000 to 95,000 clones, 65% to 85% of them present only once. The sample consisted of peripheral blood mononuclear cells (PBMCs), taken before the fourth cycle of nivolumab. Source of these receptors: a human donor with classical Hodgkin lymphoma.

This clone was seen a single time. The rearrangement joins TRBV4-1 to TRBJ1-1; D is possibly TRBD1 (6 bases). The CDR3 runs 18 residues. V shed 4 bases and J shed 1 base, with 22 bases lying between them. Looked up from germline, CDR1 is MGHRA and CDR2 is YSYEKL. CDR3 loop: CASSPLSLGHGGNTEAFF. DNA of the CDR3: TGCGCCAGCAGCCCCCTAAGCTTGGGACACGGGGGGAACACTGAAGCTTTCTTT.

The chain has TRBV6-1 and TRBJ2-1; TRBD2 matches 7 bases. V shed 4 bases, J shed 7 bases, and the junction held 13 bases outside the gene matches. The V gene's germline CDR1 is MNHNS and CDR2 SASEGT. The CDR3 totals 16 residues. CDR3 in amino acids: CASSGEAGAFNNEQFF. CDR3 coding DNA: TGTGCCAGCAGTGGTGAGGCGGGAGCATTTAATAATGAGCAGTTCTTC.

The V gene is TRBV29-1, the J gene TRBJ2-1; 13 bases align to TRBD2. Germline CDR1 and CDR2: SQVTM and ANQGSEA. V lost 8 bases and J lost 12; bases outside the gene matches: 10. The CDR3 contains 13 residues. The CDR3 protein is CSTLGTSGTRQFF. The CDR3, as DNA: TGCAGCACCCTAGGGACTAGCGGGACGAGGCAGTTCTTC.

The J gene is TRBJ2-5, the V gene TRBV6-5; no clear D. The V gene's germline CDR1 is MNHEY and CDR2 SVGAGI. V lost 2 bases to trimming and J lost 5 bases, with 15 bases between them. CDR3 length equals 15 residues. Written as DNA, the CDR3 is TGTGCCAGCAGTTACAATGGAGTTAGTCGGGAGACCCAGTACTTC. This sequence encodes CASSYNGVSRETQYF.

V and J are TRBV7-2 and TRBJ2-1; 8 bases line up with TRBD1. The junction had 5 bases not matched to a gene; V was cut back by 2 bases and J by 5 bases. The CDR3 runs to 15 residues. Germline CDR1 SGHTA, CDR2 FQGNSA. This chain's CDR3 is CASSLFAGQDNEQFF. CDR3 sequence (DNA): TGTGCCAGCAGCTTATTTGCGGGACAGGACAATGAGCAGTTCTTC.

The chain links TRBV27 to TRBJ2-2; D unresolved. V lost 3 bases and J lost 5, with 7 bases in between. The CDR3 length is 13 residues. Looked up from germline, CDR1 is MNHEY and CDR2 is SMNVEV (reference sequence). The CDR3 DNA follows: TGTGCCAGCAGTTTCCTCAGAACCGGGGAGCTGTTTTTT. Protein sequence: CASSFLRTGELFF.

The V and J genes are TRBV5-4 and TRBJ2-4; 10 bases are shared with TRBD1. The CDR3 is 17 residues long. Looked up from germline, CDR1 is SGHNT and CDR2 is YYREEE (reference sequence). V lost 4 bases to trimming and J lost 0 bases; unmatched junction nucleotides: 7. The CDR3 coding sequence is TGTGCCAGCAGCCCAGGGACAGGGGATATAGCCAAAAACATTCAGTACTTC. Translated, it gives CASSPGTGDIAKNIQYF.

The chain is built from TRBV2 and TRBJ2-7; D perhaps matches TRBD2 (5 bases). The CDR3 covers 12 residues. Trimming took 5 bases from V and 4 from J, leaving 9 bases between them. Per germline, CDR1 SNHLY and CDR2 FYNNEI. The CDR3 here is CASSRGFYEQYF. CDR3 in DNA: TGTGCCAGCAGTCGGGGTTTTTACGAGCAGTACTTC.

This clone was seen only once. V and J are TRBV7-9 and TRBJ2-5, with D possibly TRBD1 on 5 matching bases. Germline CDR1 reads SEHNR; CDR2 reads FQNEAQ (reference sequence). V was pared by 4 bases and J by 4 bases, with 10 bases between. The CDR3 spans 13 residues. CDR3: CASSSLGRETQYF. In DNA, the CDR3 is TGTGCCAGCAGCTCTTTGGGGCGAGAGACCCAGTACTTC.

The chain couples TRBV15 to TRBJ1-4; tentatively, D is TRBD1 (5 bases). Trimming pared 0 bases from V and 6 bases from J, leaving 11 bases between. This CDR3 contains 15 residues. Per germline, CDR1 LNHNV and CDR2 YYDKDF (reference sequence). This chain's CDR3 is CATSRDPGGYEKLFF. The CDR3 nucleotides read TGTGCCACCAGCAGAGATCCGGGGGGTTATGAAAAACTGTTTTTT.

This chain connects TRBV7-7 to TRBJ1-5; D gene uncertain. The germline V gene encodes CDR1 SSHAT and CDR2 FNYEAQ (reference sequence). Trimming cost V 2 bases and J 7 bases, with 9 bases left between them. This CDR3 spans 13 amino acids. The CDR3 DNA reads as TGTGCCAGCAGCTTAAACGCGGGCCAGCCCCAGCATTTT. It yields the protein CASSLNAGQPQHF.

This clone has just one count. J is TRBJ2-1 and V is TRBV27; 13 bases are shared with TRBD2. With 8 bases clipped from V and 9 bases from J, the junction kept 10 bases outside the gene matches. The CDR3 runs 15 residues. CDR1 and CDR2 (germline): MNHEY, SMNVEV (reference sequence). The CDR3 protein is CASQKLAGGLSEQFF. The CDR3 coding sequence is TGTGCCAGCCAGAAACTAGCGGGAGGGCTTAGTGAGCAGTTCTTC.

The chain combines TRBV10-3 with TRBJ2-7; no clear D. Looked up from germline, CDR1 is ENHRY and CDR2 is SYGVKD. V gave up 6 bases and J gave up 2 bases, with 11 bases separating them. The CDR3 has 13 amino acids. CDR3 bases: TGTGCCATCAGCGACCGGGCCACCTACGAGCAGTACTTC. It specifies CAISDRATYEQYF.

This clone was seen only a few times. V is TRBV5-5 and J is TRBJ1-1; no firm D call. CDR1 is SGHKS, CDR2 YYEKEE, per germline (reference sequence). The CDR3 has 14 amino acids. V lost 1 base to trimming and J lost 1 base, with 8 bases between them. The CDR3 sequence: CASSLYAANTEAFF. The DNA of the CDR3 is TGTGCCAGCAGCTTGTACGCAGCGAACACTGAAGCTTTCTTT.

The chain is built from TRBV19 and TRBJ2-5, with 12 bases matching TRBD1. The CDR3 sequence is 16 residues long. CDR1 and CDR2 (germline): LNHDA, SQIVND (reference sequence). The V and J ends lost 5 bases and 2 bases, in that order; junction bases with no gene match: 6. CDR3 protein: CASSLGTGGKQETQYF. The DNA for the CDR3 is TGTGCCAGTAGTTTGGGGACAGGGGGCAAACAAGAGACCCAGTACTTC.

The genes are TRBV5-6 and TRBJ1-2, with D possibly being TRBD1 (5 bases). The V gene lost 0 bases and the J gene lost 7 bases, with 16 bases spanning the gap. Per the germline V gene, CDR1 is SGHDT and CDR2 is YYEEEE. The CDR3 length is 15 residues. The CDR3 nucleotides read TGTGCCAGCAGCTTGGGAATCGGGACCCAGCTTGGCTACACCTTC. Protein: CASSLGIGTQLGYTF.

The V gene is TRBV28, the J gene TRBJ1-5; the D is unclear. The V gene lost 2 bases and the J gene lost 3 bases, with 8 bases spanning the gap. The CDR3 extends over 14 amino acids. Germline values: CDR1 MDHEN, CDR2 SYDVKM. The CDR3 bases are TGTGCCAGCAGTTTACCGCAGGTCAATCAGCCCCAGCATTTT. Protein sequence: CASSLPQVNQPQHF.

The V and J genes are TRBV19 and TRBJ2-3; D not certain. V was pared by 5 bases and J by 3 bases, with 18 bases between. CDR3 size: 16 residues. The germline CDR1 and CDR2 sequences are LNHDA and SQIVND (reference sequence). For the CDR3, the DNA is TGTGCCAGTAGTCCGGTCAGGCCCACACATACAGATACGCAGTATTTT. Its protein product is CASSPVRPTHTDTQYF.

The chain recombines TRBV5-1 with TRBJ1-6, with D tentatively TRBD1 (5 bases). Trimming removed 0 bases at V and 9 bases at J, with 7 bases between. Germline V lookup: CDR1 SGHRS, CDR2 YFSETQ. The CDR3 length is 13 residues. The CDR3 spells CASSLEGTSPLHF. The CDR3 region has the DNA TGCGCCAGCAGCTTGGAGGGGACTTCACCCCTCCACTTT.

The V call is TRBV7-9, the J call TRBJ1-1; TRBD1 agrees at 12 bases. CDR3 size: 17 residues. Germline CDR1 SEHNR, CDR2 FQNEAQ (reference sequence). The V and J ends lost 4 bases and 4 bases, in that order; junction bases with no gene match: 10. The chain's CDR3 is CASSSGTGGSYSTEAFF. CDR3 DNA sequence: TGTGCCAGCAGCTCCGGGACAGGGGGCAGTTATAGCACTGAAGCTTTCTTT.

The chain carries TRBV7-8 and TRBJ1-2, with D tentatively TRBD1 (5 bases). CDR1 and CDR2 (germline): SGHVS, FQNEAQ. There are 14 residues in the CDR3. V was shortened by 5 bases and J by 9 bases, with 19 bases between the two germline ends. In DNA form, the CDR3 reads TGTGCCAGCAGCCCTGGGGCCTCCGGTTATAGCTACACCTTC. This gives the protein CASSPGASGYSYTF.

This chain joins TRBV5-6 and TRBJ1-5, with D perhaps TRBD1 (6 bases). CDR3 length: 14 amino acids. The germline gives CDR1 SGHDT, CDR2 YYEEEE. V was shortened by 6 bases and J by 8 bases, with 18 bases between the two germline ends. The CDR3 reads CASTPGGGREPQHF. CDR3 sequence (DNA): TGTGCCAGCACCCCCGGGGGGGGGCGGGAGCCCCAGCATTTT.

V gene TRBV2 combines with J gene TRBJ2-1; 11 positions match TRBD2. The CDR3 contains 15 residues. The ends lost 1 base at V and 7 bases at J; junction bases unmatched: 3. From germline, CDR1 is SNHLY and CDR2 FYNNEI. The CDR3 bases are TGTGCCAGCAGTGAAGGACTAGCGGGACTGAATGAGCAGTTCTTC. It yields the protein CASSEGLAGLNEQFF.